This entry is about one T cell receptor beta chain. Its antigen is not identified. Each subset's genomic DNA was shared equally among a number of immunoSEQ plates. Per the authors' pipeline: Sequence data from immunoSEQ were junction-only and lacked quality scores; consequently, filtering differed. The repertoire was sequenced with immunoSEQ multiplex PCR; TCRdb's copy has only in-frame clones and lacks some. V and J calls and clone size are given by that table; D and trimming were obtained from the DNA. The sample holds roughly 570,000 clones, 95% to 98% seen once. CD45RO-negative, CCR7-positively selected cells formed the naive CD8 fraction, excluding terminally differentiated effector memory CD45RA+ cells. This entry belongs to a study of shared clonotypes between healthy human individuals. Study-level background: Plates per donor: three CD4 naive, three CD4 memory, two CD8 naive, one CD8 memory. Findings and limits, study-wide: It was the few donors that limited the genetic and exposure-history diversity represented.

V shed 5 bases and J shed 0 bases, with 9 bases lying between them. Germline CDR1 SEHNR, CDR2 FQNEAQ (reference sequence). CDR3 length: 14 residues. The sequenced sample was naive CD8+ T cells sorted from blood. The TCR originated in a man aged 25 to 40 in good health. This sequence joins TRBV7-9 and TRBJ2-3; no clear D gene. The CDR3 DNA is TGTGCCAGCAGCCTACAGCTTAGCACAGATACGCAGTATTTT. Translation: CASSLQLSTDTQYF.